This T cell receptor (beta chain) stems from a study of T cells in Graves' hyperthyroidism and ophthalmopathy. Looking at the study overall: Any treatment followed the collection of peripheral blood at initial diagnosis.

Germline V gene data show CDR1 as MNHEY and CDR2 as SVGAGI. CDR3 size: 16 residues. The V segment lost 0 bases and the J segment 5 bases; nucleotides outside the gene matches: 6. Amplified regions were TCR beta CDR3 sequences from RNA transcripts. RT-PCR in the first round (using the HTBI primer set) targeted the TCR CDR3. TCRdb re-derived calls from the multiplex PCR reads in MiXCR, one entry per CDR3 protein. This table holds fewer than 400,000 distinct CDR3 sequences, approximately 25% found once. Graves' hyperthyroidism qualified as stable when ophthalmopathy did not progress within 18 months. PBMCs were derived from 10 ml fresh peripheral blood.

Material: blood. The receptor was derived from a man aged 50-59 years with Graves' hyperthyroidism. This chain connects TRBV6-5 to TRBJ2-3; 9 bases align to TRBD2. Here the CDR3 reads CASSYSIAGVRDTQYF. CDR3 DNA sequence: TGTGCCAGCAGTTACTCGATAGCGGGAGTTAGAGATACGCAGTATTTT.